This T cell receptor (beta chain) was found in a study of blood T cells in healthy people across ages. The table lists this clonotype with a few counts. Antigen specificity is unknown. A second PCR of 7 to 11 cycles used a sample-barcoded 5' primer and a J-beta primer mix. The yield of each sample was at least 2.5 million CDR3-containing paired-end reads. Each CDR3 protein is one row after TCRdb ran MiXCR on the 5' RACE reads. The sample includes around 780,000 distinct CDR3 sequences, roughly three fifths seen only once; the top ten take under 30%. The CDR3 covers 16 residues. Trimming cost V 2 bases and J 2 bases; bases outside gene matches: 8. The sample, 9 to 10 milliliters of peripheral blood, was drawn from each donor. The authors isolated at least 6.5 million PBMCs per sample. Study-level points and caveats: With donor CMV status unknown, expanded clonotype changes were possibly confounded.

The chain uses TRBV12-3 or TRBV12-4 and TRBJ2-5; 7 bases agree with TRBD1. The source material was blood. This TCR derives from a man in his forties in good health. The CDR3 DNA is TGTGCCAGCAGTTTACGAGGGGCAGGGGGTCAAGAGACCCAGTACTTC. Protein product: CASSLRGAGGQETQYF.